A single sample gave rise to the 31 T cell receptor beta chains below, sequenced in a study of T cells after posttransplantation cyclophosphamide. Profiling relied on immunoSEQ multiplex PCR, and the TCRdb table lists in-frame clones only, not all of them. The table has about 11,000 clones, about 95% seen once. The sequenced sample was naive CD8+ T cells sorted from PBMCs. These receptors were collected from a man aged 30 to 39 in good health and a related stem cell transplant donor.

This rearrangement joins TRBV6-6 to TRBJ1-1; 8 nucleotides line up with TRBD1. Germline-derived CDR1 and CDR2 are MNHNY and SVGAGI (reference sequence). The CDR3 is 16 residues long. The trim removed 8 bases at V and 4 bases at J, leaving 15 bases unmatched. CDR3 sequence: CASGQGTISSLTEAFF. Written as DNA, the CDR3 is TGTGCCAGCGGACAGGGTACCATCTCGTCGCTCACTGAAGCTTTCTTT.

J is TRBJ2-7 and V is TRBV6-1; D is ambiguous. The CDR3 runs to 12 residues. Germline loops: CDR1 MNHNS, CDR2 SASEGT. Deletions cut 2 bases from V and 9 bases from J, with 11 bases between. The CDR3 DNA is TGTGCCAGCAGTGAATACAGCTACTGGCAGTACTTC. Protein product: CASSEYSYWQYF.

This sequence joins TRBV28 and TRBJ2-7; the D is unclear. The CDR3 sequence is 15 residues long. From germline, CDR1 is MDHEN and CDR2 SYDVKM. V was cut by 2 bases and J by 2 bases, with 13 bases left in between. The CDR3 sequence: CASSLTQEITYEQYF. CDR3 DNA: TGTGCCAGCAGTTTAACGCAGGAAATAACCTACGAGCAGTACTTC.

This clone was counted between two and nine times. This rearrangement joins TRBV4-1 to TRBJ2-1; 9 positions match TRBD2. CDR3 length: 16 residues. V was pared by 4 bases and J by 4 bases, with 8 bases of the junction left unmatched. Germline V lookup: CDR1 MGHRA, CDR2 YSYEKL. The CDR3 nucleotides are TGCGCCAGCAGCCTGGGCCTAGCGGGGTCGTACAATGAGCAGTTCTTC. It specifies CASSLGLAGSYNEQFF.

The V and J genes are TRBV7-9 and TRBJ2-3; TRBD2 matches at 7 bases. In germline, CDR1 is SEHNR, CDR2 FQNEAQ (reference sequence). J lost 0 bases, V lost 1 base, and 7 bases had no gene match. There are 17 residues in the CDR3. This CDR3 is CASSLVERGTSTDTQYF. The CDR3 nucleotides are TGTGCCAGCAGCTTAGTGGAGCGGGGTACTAGCACAGATACGCAGTATTTT.

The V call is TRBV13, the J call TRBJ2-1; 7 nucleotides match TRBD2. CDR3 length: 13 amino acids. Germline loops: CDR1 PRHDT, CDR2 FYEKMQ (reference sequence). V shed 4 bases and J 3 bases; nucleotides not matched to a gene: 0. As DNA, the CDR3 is TGTGCCAGCAGCTGGGAGGGCTACAATGAGCAGTTCTTC. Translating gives CASSWEGYNEQFF.

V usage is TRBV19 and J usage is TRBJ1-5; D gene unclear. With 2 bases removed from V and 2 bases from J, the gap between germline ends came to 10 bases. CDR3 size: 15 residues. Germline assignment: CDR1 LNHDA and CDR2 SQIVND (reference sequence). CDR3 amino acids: CASSILPGGNQPQHF. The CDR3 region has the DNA TGTGCCAGTAGTATATTGCCGGGAGGCAATCAGCCCCAGCATTTT.

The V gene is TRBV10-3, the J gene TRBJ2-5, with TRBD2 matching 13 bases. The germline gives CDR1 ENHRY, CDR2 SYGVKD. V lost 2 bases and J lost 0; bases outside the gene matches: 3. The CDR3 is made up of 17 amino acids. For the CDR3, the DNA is TGTGCCATCAGTGAGGAACTAGCGGGGGGGTACCAAGAGACCCAGTACTTC. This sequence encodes CAISEELAGGYQETQYF.

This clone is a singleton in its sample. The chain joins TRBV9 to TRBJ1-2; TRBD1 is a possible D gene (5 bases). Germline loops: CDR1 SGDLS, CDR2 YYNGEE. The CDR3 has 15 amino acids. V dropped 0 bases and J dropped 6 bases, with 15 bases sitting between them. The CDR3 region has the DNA TGTGCCAGCAGCGTAGGAGGGACTAGTGGAGATGGCTACACCTTC. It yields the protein CASSVGGTSGDGYTF.

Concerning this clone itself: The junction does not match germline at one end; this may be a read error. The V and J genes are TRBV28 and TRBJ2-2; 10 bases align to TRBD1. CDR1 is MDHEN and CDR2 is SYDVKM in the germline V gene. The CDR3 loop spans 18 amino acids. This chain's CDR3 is CVSSFSLGQGRYTGELFF. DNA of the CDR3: TGTGTCAGCAGTTTCAGCCTGGGACAGGGGAGATACACCGGGGAGCTGTTTTTT.

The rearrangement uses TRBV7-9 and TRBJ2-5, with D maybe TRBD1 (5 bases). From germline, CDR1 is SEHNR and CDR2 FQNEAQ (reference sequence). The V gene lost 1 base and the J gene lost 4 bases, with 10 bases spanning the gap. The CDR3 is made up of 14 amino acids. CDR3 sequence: CASSLVQGRETQYF. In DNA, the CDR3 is TGTGCCAGCAGCTTAGTCCAGGGCCGAGAGACCCAGTACTTC.

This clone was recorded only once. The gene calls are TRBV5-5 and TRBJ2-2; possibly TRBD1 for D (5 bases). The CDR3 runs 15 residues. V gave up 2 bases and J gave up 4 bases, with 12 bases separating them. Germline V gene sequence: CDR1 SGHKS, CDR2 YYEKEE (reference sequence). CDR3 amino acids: CASSFRTQPTGELFF. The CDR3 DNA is TGTGCCAGCAGCTTTAGGACACAGCCCACCGGGGAGCTGTTTTTT.

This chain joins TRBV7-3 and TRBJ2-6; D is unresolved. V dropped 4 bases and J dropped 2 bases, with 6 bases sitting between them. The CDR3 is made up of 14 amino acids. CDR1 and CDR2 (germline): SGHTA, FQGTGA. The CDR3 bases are TGTGCCAGCAGCTCCCGGGCTGGGGCCAACGTCCTGACTTTC. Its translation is CASSSRAGANVLTF. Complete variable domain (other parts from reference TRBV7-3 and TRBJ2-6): GAGVSQTPSNKVTEKGKYVELRCDPISGHTALYWYRQSLGQGPEFLIYFQGTGAADDSGLPNDRFFAVRPEGSVSTLKIQRTERGDSAVYLCASSSRAGANVLTFGAGSRLTVL.

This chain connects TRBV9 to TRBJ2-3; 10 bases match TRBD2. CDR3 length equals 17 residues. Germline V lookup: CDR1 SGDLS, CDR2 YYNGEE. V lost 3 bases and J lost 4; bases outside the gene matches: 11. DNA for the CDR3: TGTGCCAGCAGCGGAGGCCCTCTAGCGGGGGTGGCAGATACGCAGTATTTT. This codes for CASSGGPLAGVADTQYF.

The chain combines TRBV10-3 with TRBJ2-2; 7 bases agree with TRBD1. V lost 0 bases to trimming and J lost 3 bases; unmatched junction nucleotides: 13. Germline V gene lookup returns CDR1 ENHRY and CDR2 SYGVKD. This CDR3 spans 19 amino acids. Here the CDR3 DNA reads TGTGCCATCAGTGAGTCCCCCACGGCGACAGGGAGTGACACCGGGGAGCTGTTTTTT. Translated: CAISESPTATGSDTGELFF.

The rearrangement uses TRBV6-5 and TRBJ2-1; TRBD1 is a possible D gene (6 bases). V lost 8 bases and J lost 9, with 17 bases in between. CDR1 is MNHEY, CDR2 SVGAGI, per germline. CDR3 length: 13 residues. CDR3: CASGFTGSGEQFF. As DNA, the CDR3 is TGTGCCAGCGGGTTCACAGGGTCCGGTGAGCAGTTCTTC.

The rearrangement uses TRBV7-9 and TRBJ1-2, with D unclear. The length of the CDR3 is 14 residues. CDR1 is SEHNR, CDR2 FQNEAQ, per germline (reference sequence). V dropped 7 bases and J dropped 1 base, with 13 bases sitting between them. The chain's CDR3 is CASILVADNYGYTF. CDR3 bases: TGTGCCAGCATCCTCGTAGCAGATAACTATGGCTACACCTTC.

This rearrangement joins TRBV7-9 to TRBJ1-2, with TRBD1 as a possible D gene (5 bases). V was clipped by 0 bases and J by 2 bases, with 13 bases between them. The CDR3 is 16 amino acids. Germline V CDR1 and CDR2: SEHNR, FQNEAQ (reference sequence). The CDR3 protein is CASSLAGGSLNYGYTF. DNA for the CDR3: TGTGCCAGCAGCTTAGCGGGGGGTAGTTTAAACTATGGCTACACCTTC.

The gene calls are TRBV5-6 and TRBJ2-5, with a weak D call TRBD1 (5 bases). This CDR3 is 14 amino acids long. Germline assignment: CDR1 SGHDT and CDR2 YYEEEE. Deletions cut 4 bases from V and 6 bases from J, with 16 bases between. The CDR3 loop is CASSPGPPGKTQYF. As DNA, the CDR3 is TGTGCCAGCAGCCCGGGCCCTCCAGGGAAGACCCAGTACTTC.

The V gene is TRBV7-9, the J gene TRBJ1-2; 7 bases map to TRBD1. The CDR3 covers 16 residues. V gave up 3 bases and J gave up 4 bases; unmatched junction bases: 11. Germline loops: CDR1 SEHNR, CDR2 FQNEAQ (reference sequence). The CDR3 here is CASSFQTGYRFYGYTF. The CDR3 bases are TGTGCCAGCAGCTTTCAGACAGGGTATAGGTTCTATGGCTACACCTTC.

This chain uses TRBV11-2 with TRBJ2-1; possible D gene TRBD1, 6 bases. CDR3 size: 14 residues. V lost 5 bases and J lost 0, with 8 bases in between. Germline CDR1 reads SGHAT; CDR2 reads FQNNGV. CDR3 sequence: CASSGGFSYNEQFF. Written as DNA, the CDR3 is TGTGCCAGCAGCGGGGGCTTCTCCTACAATGAGCAGTTCTTC.

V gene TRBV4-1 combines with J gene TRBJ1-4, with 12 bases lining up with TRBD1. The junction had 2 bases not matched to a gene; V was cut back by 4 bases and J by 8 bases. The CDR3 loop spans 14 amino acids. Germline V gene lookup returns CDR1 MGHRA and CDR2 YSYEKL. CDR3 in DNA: TGCGCCAGCAGCCGGGGACAGGGGGCAGAAAAACTGTTTTTT. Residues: CASSRGQGAEKLFF.

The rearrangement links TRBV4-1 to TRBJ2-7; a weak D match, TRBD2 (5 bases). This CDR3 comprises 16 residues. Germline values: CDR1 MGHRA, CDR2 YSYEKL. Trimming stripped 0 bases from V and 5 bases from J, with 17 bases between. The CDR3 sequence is CASSQEVTGLAHEQYF. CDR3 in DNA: TGCGCCAGCAGCCAAGAAGTAACGGGGTTGGCACACGAGCAGTACTTC.

CDR3 DNA: TGTGCCAGCAGCTTCGCCCCGGGACAGGGCGTCGGCGGGGAGCTGTTTTTT. Translating it yields CASSFAPGQGVGGELFF. The rearrangement links TRBV7-9 to TRBJ2-2, with 9 bases that match TRBD1. The CDR3 spans 17 residues. J was trimmed by 7 bases and V by 3 bases; bases with no gene match: 12. Germline CDR1 reads SEHNR; CDR2 reads FQNEAQ (reference sequence).

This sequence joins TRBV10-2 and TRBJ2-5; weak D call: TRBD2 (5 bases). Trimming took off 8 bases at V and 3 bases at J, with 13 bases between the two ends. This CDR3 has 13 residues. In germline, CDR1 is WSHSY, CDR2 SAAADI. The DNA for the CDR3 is TGCGCCAGCTGCCCCCCCGGGGAAGAGACCCAGTACTTC. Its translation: CASCPPGEETQYF.

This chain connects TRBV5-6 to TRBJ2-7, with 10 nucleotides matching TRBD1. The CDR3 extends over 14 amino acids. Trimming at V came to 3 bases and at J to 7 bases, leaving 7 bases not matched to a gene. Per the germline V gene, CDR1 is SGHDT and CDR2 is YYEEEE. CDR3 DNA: TGTGCCAGCAGCTACGGGACAGGGGCGCGTGAGCAGTACTTC. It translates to CASSYGTGAREQYF.

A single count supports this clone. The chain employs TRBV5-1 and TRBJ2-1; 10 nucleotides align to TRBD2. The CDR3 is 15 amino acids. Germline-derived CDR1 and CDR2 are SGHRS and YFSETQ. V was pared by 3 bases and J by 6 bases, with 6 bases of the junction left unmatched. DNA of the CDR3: TGCGCCAGCAGCTCCAGCGGGGGGGACCTCAATGAGCAGTTCTTC. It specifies CASSSSGGDLNEQFF.

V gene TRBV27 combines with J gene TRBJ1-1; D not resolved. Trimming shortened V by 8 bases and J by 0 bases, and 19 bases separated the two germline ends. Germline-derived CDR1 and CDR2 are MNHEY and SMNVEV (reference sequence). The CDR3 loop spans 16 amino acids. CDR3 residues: CASAGRTRNMNTEAFF. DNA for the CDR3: TGTGCCAGCGCGGGGAGAACACGGAATATGAACACTGAAGCTTTCTTT.

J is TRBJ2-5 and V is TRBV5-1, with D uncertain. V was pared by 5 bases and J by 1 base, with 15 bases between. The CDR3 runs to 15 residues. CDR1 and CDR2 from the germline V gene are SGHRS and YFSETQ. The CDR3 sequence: CASSPMGNSQETQYF. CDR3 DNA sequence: TGCGCCAGCAGTCCGATGGGTAACAGCCAAGAGACCCAGTACTTC.

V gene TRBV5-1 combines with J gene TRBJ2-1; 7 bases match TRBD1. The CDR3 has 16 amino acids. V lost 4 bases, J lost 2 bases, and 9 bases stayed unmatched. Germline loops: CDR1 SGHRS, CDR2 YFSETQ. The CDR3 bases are TGCGCCAGCAGCCCCCAGACAGGGTCCGCCTACAATGAGCAGTTCTTC. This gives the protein CASSPQTGSAYNEQFF.

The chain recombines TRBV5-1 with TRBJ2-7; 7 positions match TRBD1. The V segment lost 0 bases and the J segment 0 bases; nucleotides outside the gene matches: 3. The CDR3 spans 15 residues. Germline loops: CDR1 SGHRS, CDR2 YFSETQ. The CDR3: CASSLVAGGSYEQYF. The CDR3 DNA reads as TGCGCCAGCAGCTTGGTGGCAGGGGGCTCCTACGAGCAGTACTTC.